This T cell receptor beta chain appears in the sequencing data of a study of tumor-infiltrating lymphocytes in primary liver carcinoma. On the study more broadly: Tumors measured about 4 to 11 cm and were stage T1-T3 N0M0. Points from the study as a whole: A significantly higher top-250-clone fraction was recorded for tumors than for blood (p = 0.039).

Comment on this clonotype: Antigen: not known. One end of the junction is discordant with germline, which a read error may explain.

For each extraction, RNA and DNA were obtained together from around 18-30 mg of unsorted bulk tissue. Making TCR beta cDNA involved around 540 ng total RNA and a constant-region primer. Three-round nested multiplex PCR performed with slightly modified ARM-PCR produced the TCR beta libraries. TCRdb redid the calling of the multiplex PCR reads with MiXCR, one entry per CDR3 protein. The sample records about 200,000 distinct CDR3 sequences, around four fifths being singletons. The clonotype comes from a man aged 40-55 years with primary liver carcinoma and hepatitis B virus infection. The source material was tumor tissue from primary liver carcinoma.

This CDR3 reads CANSQDPTGGNEQFF. The CDR3 nucleotides read TGCGCCAACAGCCAAGACCCTACGGGAGGCAATGAGCAGTTCTTC. The chain combines TRBV4-3 with TRBJ2-1; 7 bases agree with TRBD2. Germline V gene sequence: CDR1 LGHNA, CDR2 YSLEER. This CDR3 spans 15 amino acids.